One sample yielded the 18 T cell receptor beta chains listed below, sequenced in a study of shared clonotypes between healthy human individuals. This table comes from immunoSEQ multiplex PCR, and its TCRdb copy is limited to in-frame clones, with some not included. The table lists about a million clones, approximately 77% of them singletons. Material: memory CD4+ T cells from PBMCs. Subset defined: CD45RA-negative fraction. Every receptor here comes from a man aged 18 to 29 in good health. Some clones in this sample may be carry-over from other donors' samples.

The chain employs TRBV19 and TRBJ1-3, with D possibly matching TRBD1 (6 bases). Trimming took off 6 bases at V and 0 bases at J, with 12 bases between the two ends. This CDR3 is built from 15 residues. Per the germline V gene, CDR1 is LNHDA and CDR2 is SQIVND (reference sequence). CDR3 loop: CASSGQYYSGNTIYF. The CDR3 DNA follows: TGTGCCAGTAGCGGACAGTACTACTCTGGAAACACCATATATTTT.

The V call is TRBV18, the J call TRBJ1-1; 7 bases are shared with TRBD1. The V segment lost 0 bases and the J segment 0 bases; nucleotides outside the gene matches: 7. The CDR3 sequence is 17 residues long. Germline assignment: CDR1 KGHSH and CDR2 LQKENI. The CDR3 sequence is CASSPPRGGGMNTEAFF. CDR3 bases: TGTGCCAGCTCACCACCGAGAGGGGGCGGGATGAACACTGAAGCTTTCTTT.

V usage is TRBV4-2 and J usage is TRBJ2-3, with a weak D call TRBD1 (5 bases). Germline-derived CDR1 and CDR2 are LGHNA and YNFKEQ. CDR3 length: 15 amino acids. V gave up 0 bases and J gave up 5 bases, with 12 bases separating them. CDR3 residues: CASSQDEWGEDTQYF. The DNA of the CDR3 is TGTGCCAGCAGCCAAGATGAGTGGGGCGAAGATACGCAGTATTTT.

This rearrangement joins TRBV28 to TRBJ2-7, with 13 bases matching TRBD2. J gave up 1 base and V 10 bases, and 10 bases lay outside the gene matches. Per germline, CDR1 MDHEN and CDR2 SYDVKM. The CDR3 has 16 residues. The CDR3 nucleotides are TGTGCCAACCCACTAGCGGGAGGGCTGAATTCCTACGAGCAGTACTTC. Its translation is CANPLAGGLNSYEQYF.

The genes are TRBV5-1 and TRBJ1-1; tentative D call: TRBD1 (6 bases). Trimming pared 2 bases from V and 1 base from J, leaving 9 bases between. CDR3 size: 14 residues. Germline V gene lookup returns CDR1 SGHRS and CDR2 YFSETQ. The CDR3 bases are TGCGCCAGCAGCTTTAGACAGGCGAACACTGAAGCTTTCTTT. Translating gives CASSFRQANTEAFF.

Points on this clone: One junction end disagrees with the germline gene, perhaps due to a read error. The chain has TRBV11-3 and TRBJ2-3; 9 bases are shared with TRBD2. The CDR3 loop spans 15 amino acids. Germline CDR1 reads SGHNT; CDR2 reads YENEEA. CDR3 in DNA: TGTGCCAGCAGCTTAGACGGGACTAGCACCGATACGCAGTATTTT. Protein product: CASSLDGTSTDTQYF.

The chain uses TRBV6-5 and TRBJ1-1, with D uncertain. Looked up from germline, CDR1 is MNHEY and CDR2 is SVGAGI. The V and J ends lost 4 bases and 6 bases respectively, with 12 bases between them. The CDR3 consists of 13 residues. The CDR3: CASSSSLYAEAFF. DNA for the CDR3: TGTGCCAGCAGTTCCTCGCTGTATGCTGAAGCTTTCTTT.

V usage is TRBV12-5 and J usage is TRBJ2-1, with no clear D. Between the trimmed V and J ends, which lost 1 base and 3 bases, there was a span of 1 base. Germline loops: CDR1 LGHNT, CDR2 FRNRAP. The CDR3 is 12 amino acids. The CDR3 spells CASGLGYNEQFF. Written as DNA, the CDR3 is TGTGCTAGTGGTTTGGGCTACAATGAGCAGTTCTTC.

The chain combines TRBV7-9 with TRBJ2-3, with 7 bases fitting TRBD2. V lost 7 bases, J lost 1 base, and 5 bases stayed unmatched. This CDR3 contains 14 residues. The germline V gene has CDR1 SEHNR and CDR2 FQNEAQ (reference sequence). The CDR3 region is CASNTAGRTDTQYF. CDR3 coding DNA: TGTGCCAGCAACACAGCGGGGCGCACAGATACGCAGTATTTT.

The DNA for the CDR3 is TGCGCCAGCAAACCAAGCGGGGACACCGGGGAGCTGTTTTTT. It translates to CASKPSGDTGELFF. The V and J genes are TRBV5-1 and TRBJ2-2, with 7 bases that match TRBD2. This CDR3 has 14 residues. Germline CDR1 and CDR2: SGHRS and YFSETQ. Trimming removed 6 bases from V and 3 bases from J; junction bases left unmatched: 5.

The rearrangement joins TRBV19 to TRBJ1-2, with a tentative D call TRBD1 (5 bases). Germline CDR1 and CDR2: LNHDA and SQIVND (reference sequence). This CDR3 is 15 amino acids long. Deletions cut 2 bases from V and 2 bases from J, with 12 bases between. CDR3 in amino acids: CASSIPGHLNYGYTF. The DNA for the CDR3 is TGTGCCAGTAGTATACCTGGACACTTAAACTATGGCTACACCTTC. Filled out from reference TRBV19 and TRBJ1-2, the complete variable domain reads DGGITQSPKYLFRKEGQNVTLSCEQNLNHDAMYWYRQDPGQGLRLIYYSQIVNDFQKGDIAEGYSVSREKKESFPLTVTSAQKNPTAFYLCASSIPGHLNYGYTFGSGTRLTVV.

This clone was recorded only once. The CDR3 nucleotides are TGTGCCAGCAGGCTCGACAATGAGCAGTTCTTC. This sequence encodes CASRLDNEQFF. The chain recombines TRBV6-6 with TRBJ2-1, with no clear D. CDR3 length: 11 residues. The germline V gene has CDR1 MNHNY and CDR2 SVGAGI (reference sequence). The V gene lost 6 bases and the J gene lost 5 bases, with 5 bases spanning the gap.

This clone occurred many times. This chain links TRBV6-5 with TRBJ2-7; 7 bases are shared with TRBD1. Germline lookup yields CDR1 MNHEY and CDR2 SVGAGI. This CDR3 is 15 amino acids long. The V segment lost 6 bases and the J segment 1 base; nucleotides outside the gene matches: 9. CDR3 sequence: CASSMGQPPSYEQYF. In DNA, the CDR3 is TGTGCCAGCAGCATGGGACAGCCTCCTTCCTACGAGCAGTACTTC.

The rearrangement links TRBV5-1 to TRBJ2-2; TRBD2 aligns across 7 bases. The CDR3 contains 16 residues. CDR1 SGHRS and CDR2 YFSETQ come from the germline V gene. J lost 8 bases, V lost 4 bases, and 14 bases had no gene match. The CDR3 reads CASSPTAGVNAGELFF. CDR3 bases: TGCGCCAGCAGCCCAACCGCGGGGGTGAATGCGGGGGAGCTGTTTTTT.

The table lists this clone with a count of one. V is TRBV7-6 and J is TRBJ2-6; 8 bases align to TRBD1. V dropped 5 bases and J dropped 0; count of bases not matched to a gene: 9. The CDR3 is 18 amino acids. The germline V gene has CDR1 SGHVS and CDR2 FNYEAQ. CDR3 loop: CASSRSGTGLSGANVLTF. The CDR3 DNA is TGTGCCAGCAGCCGTTCCGGGACAGGCCTCTCTGGGGCCAACGTCCTGACTTTC.

This CDR3 is CASSLSLGRERRNIQYF. CDR3 bases: TGTGCCAGCAGCTTATCCCTGGGGCGGGAGAGGAGAAACATTCAGTACTTC. This sequence joins TRBV7-2 and TRBJ2-4; 7 nucleotides agree with TRBD2. Germline V lookup: CDR1 SGHTA, CDR2 FQGNSA. The CDR3 loop spans 17 amino acids. J lost 6 bases, V lost 2 bases, and 13 bases had no gene match.

The chain is built from TRBV5-1 and TRBJ2-3; D remains unclear. From germline, CDR1 is SGHRS and CDR2 YFSETQ. Trimming removed 7 bases from V and 1 base from J, with 10 bases in between. The CDR3 is 13 residues long. CDR3 sequence: CASSKGRTDTQYF. CDR3 nucleotides: TGCGCCAGCTCCAAGGGCCGCACAGATACGCAGTATTTT.

The chain couples TRBV5-1 to TRBJ1-1, with a weak D call TRBD1 (5 bases). V lost 4 bases to trimming and J lost 1 base, with 14 bases between them. The germline CDR1 and CDR2 sequences are SGHRS and YFSETQ. This CDR3 region has 15 residues. CDR3 DNA sequence: TGCGCCAGCAGCATTCCGGGACGGCAGAACACTGAAGCTTTCTTT. Amino acid sequence: CASSIPGRQNTEAFF.